Shown below are 21 T cell receptor beta chains from a single sample sequenced in a study of patients and donors after allogeneic stem cell transplantation. TCRdb re-called the RT-PCR reads through MiXCR, storing one row per CDR3 protein. The data contain roughly 940,000 distinct CDR3 sequences, under 20% of them singletons. Sequencing was done on a sample of blood, either unsorted or a sorted T cell fraction (not recorded which). The receptors were gathered from a human donor who was either an allogeneic HSCT recipient or a stem cell or donor lymphocyte infusion donor (not recorded which). It is not recorded whose cells these are; they may come from a transplant donor.

This clonotype turned up a few times. J is TRBJ1-2 and V is TRBV30; D is undetermined. Trimming removed 1 base at V and 4 bases at J, with 16 bases between. The germline V gene encodes CDR1 GTSNPN and CDR2 SVGIG (reference sequence). The CDR3 spans 15 residues. The chain's CDR3 is CAWSAPETGFYGYTF. The CDR3 DNA is TGTGCCTGGAGTGCGCCCGAGACCGGGTTCTATGGCTACACCTTC.

The genes are TRBV6-1 and TRBJ2-1, with a tentative D call TRBD1 (5 bases). CDR1 is MNHNS and CDR2 is SASEGT in the germline V gene. This CDR3 comprises 11 residues. V lost 4 bases and J 16 bases, leaving 14 bases between the germline ends. CDR3 protein: CASSVSAGNFF. CDR3 DNA sequence: TGTGCCAGCAGTGTTTCTGCAGGGAACTTCTTC.

The V call is TRBV5-3, the J call TRBJ2-1; 7 bases align to TRBD1. TRBV5-3 is sorted into the ORF group, with uncertain function. This CDR3 contains 11 residues. The CDR3 here is CARDRHNEQFF. The CDR3 DNA follows: TGTGCAAGGGACAGACACAATGAGCAGTTCTTC.

In its sample, this clonotype was seen a few times. The genes are TRBV15 and TRBJ1-4; D uncertain. The CDR3 is made up of 16 amino acids. Germline V gene lookup returns CDR1 LNHNV and CDR2 YYDKDF (reference sequence). V lost 3 bases, J lost 7 bases, and 18 bases lay in between. In nucleotides, the CDR3 is TGTGCCACCAGCAGTACTCTGAGGGCCTTCCCTGAAAAACTGTTTTTT. This encodes CATSSTLRAFPEKLFF.

A few counts support this clonotype. The V call is TRBV29-1, the J call TRBJ1-2; TRBD1 agrees at 9 bases. V was clipped by 3 bases and J by 4 bases; unmatched bases: 6. From germline, CDR1 is SQVTM and CDR2 ANQGSEA. The CDR3 contains 14 residues. CDR3 coding DNA: TGCAGCGTTGATACAGGGGGCGTTGGCTATGGCTACACCTTC. This codes for CSVDTGGVGYGYTF.

The rearrangement joins TRBV30 to TRBJ1-5, with 7 nucleotides matching TRBD1. The V gene end was trimmed by 5 bases and the J gene end by 7 bases; junction bases not matched to a gene: 8. Germline V lookup: CDR1 GTSNPN, CDR2 SVGIG (reference sequence). The CDR3 runs 13 residues. CDR3 nucleotides: TGTGCCTGGGGGACAGCTCATCCCCAGCCCCAGCATTTT. Protein: CAWGTAHPQPQHF.

The chain is built from TRBV6-5 and TRBJ1-1; TRBD1 matches at 9 bases. Per the germline V gene, CDR1 is MNHEY and CDR2 is SVGAGI. The length of the CDR3 is 13 residues. The V and J ends lost 2 bases and 11 bases, in that order; junction bases with no gene match: 6. The DNA of the CDR3 is TGTGCCAGCAGTTACGGGGACAGGGTCGAGGCTTTCTTT. Its protein is CASSYGDRVEAFF.

The sample holds a few counts of this clonotype. CDR3: CASSFSYGSSYEQYF. Here the CDR3 DNA reads TGTGCCAGCAGTTTCTCGTACGGAAGCTCCTACGAGCAGTACTTC. The V call is TRBV12-3 or TRBV12-4, the J call TRBJ2-7; D unclear. The CDR3 is 15 residues long. V lost 3 bases and J 0 bases, leaving 12 bases between the germline ends.

The gene calls are TRBV3-1 and TRBJ1-1, with a weak D call TRBD1 (5 bases). The CDR3 totals 18 residues. Germline lookup yields CDR1 LGHDT and CDR2 YNNKEL (reference sequence). The V end lost 2 bases, the J end lost 4 bases, and 23 bases lay between the germline ends. The CDR3 coding sequence is TGTGCCAGCAGCCAACACCAAAGGGGCACTCCGCTATTCACTGAAGCTTTCTTT. As protein: CASSQHQRGTPLFTEAFF.

This clonotype was picked up a small number of times. The chain uses TRBV20-1 and TRBJ2-3; 12 bases are shared with TRBD2. Germline assignment: CDR1 DFQATT and CDR2 SNEGSKA (reference sequence). This CDR3 has 15 residues. V trimming: 5 bases; J trimming: 4 bases; junction bases outside the gene matches: 7. CDR3 protein: CSALQSSGGADTQYF. CDR3 coding DNA: TGCAGTGCTCTCCAGTCTAGCGGGGGGGCAGATACGCAGTATTTT.

J is TRBJ2-1 and V is TRBV24-1; D may be TRBD1 or TRBD2 (5 bases each). Trimming removed 5 bases at V and 7 bases at J, with 20 bases between. Germline CDR1 and CDR2: KGHDR and SFDVKD. The CDR3 is 16 amino acids. The CDR3 nucleotides are TGTGCCACCAGTGTTCCGGGACCCGGAGGTCCTAATGAGCAGTTCTTC. Protein: CATSVPGPGGPNEQFF.

This clonotype has ten or more counts. The V call is TRBV10-3, the J call TRBJ2-3; D not certain. The length of the CDR3 is 17 residues. Between the trimmed V and J ends, which lost 3 bases and 6 bases, there was a span of 22 bases. Germline V gene data show CDR1 as ENHRY and CDR2 as SYGVKD. The DNA of the CDR3 is TGTGCCATCAGTGAAAATCCGCCAGGCTACCGTGGGGATACGCAGTATTTT. This encodes CAISENPPGYRGDTQYF.

This clonotype was detected many times. V and J are TRBV6-4 and TRBJ1-1; 9 bases align to TRBD1. With V trimmed by 5 bases and J by 5 bases, 6 bases remained unmatched. The CDR3 has 14 amino acids. Germline V lookup: CDR1 MRHNA, CDR2 SNTAGT. In DNA, the CDR3 is TGTGCCAGCAGTATGGGACAGGGCGGAACTGAAGCTTTCTTT. Protein product: CASSMGQGGTEAFF.

In this sample, this clonotype turned up a few times. The rearrangement joins TRBV12-3 or TRBV12-4 to TRBJ1-6; D perhaps matches TRBD1 (5 bases). With 2 bases removed from V and 12 bases from J, the gap between germline ends came to 11 bases. The CDR3 is 13 amino acids. The CDR3: CASSLTGSGPLHF. The CDR3 DNA reads as TGTGCCAGCAGTTTAACAGGCAGCGGACCCCTCCACTTT.

This clonotype occurred many times. The V and J genes are TRBV5-1 and TRBJ2-7; the D is unclear. In germline, CDR1 is SGHRS, CDR2 YFSETQ. V was cut by 1 base and J by 0 bases, with 11 bases left in between. This CDR3 contains 15 residues. CDR3 protein: CASSLTGGSSYEQYF. As DNA, the CDR3 is TGCGCCAGCAGCTTGACTGGCGGAAGCTCCTACGAGCAGTACTTC.

CDR3 sequence (DNA): TGCAGCGTTGATCGGACAAGCTATGGCTACACCTTC. Translated: CSVDRTSYGYTF. This sequence joins TRBV29-1 and TRBJ1-2, with a tentative D call TRBD1 (5 bases). The V end was cut by 3 bases, the J end by 4 bases, with 9 bases between. The CDR3 has 12 amino acids. Germline assignment: CDR1 SQVTM and CDR2 ANQGSEA.

The chain couples TRBV10-3 to TRBJ2-7; TRBD1 agrees at 7 bases. The germline CDR1 and CDR2 sequences are ENHRY and SYGVKD. The CDR3 runs 13 residues. Trimming removed 4 bases from V and 7 bases from J; junction bases left unmatched: 7. CDR3 region: CAISGQGVGEQYF. The CDR3, as DNA: TGTGCCATCAGTGGTCAGGGGGTAGGTGAGCAGTACTTC.

This clonotype was found a few times. The V gene is TRBV20-1, the J gene TRBJ2-3; 9 nucleotides line up with TRBD2. V gave up 0 bases and J gave up 3 bases; unmatched junction bases: 7. This CDR3 is 16 amino acids long. Germline CDR1 DFQATT, CDR2 SNEGSKA (reference sequence). The CDR3 sequence: CSARERRLAATDTQYF. CDR3 in DNA: TGCAGTGCTAGAGAACGCCGACTAGCGGCGACAGATACGCAGTATTTT.

This clonotype was seen more than once but under ten times. The chain couples TRBV18 to TRBJ2-7; either TRBD1 or TRBD2 may supply D (5 bases each). V was pared by 3 bases and J by 0 bases, with 15 bases between. CDR1 KGHSH and CDR2 LQKENI come from the germline V gene. There are 16 residues in the CDR3. CDR3 nucleotides: TGTGCCAGCTCACCTCGGGGCAGTCAAAGCTCCTACGAGCAGTACTTC. Protein: CASSPRGSQSSYEQYF.

This chain links TRBV27 with TRBJ2-5, with D perhaps matching TRBD1 or TRBD2 (5 bases each). V gave up 0 bases and J gave up 5 bases, with 16 bases separating them. This CDR3 is built from 16 residues. Looked up from germline, CDR1 is MNHEY and CDR2 is SMNVEV (reference sequence). Here the CDR3 reads CASSLSRVGPWETQYF. CDR3 sequence (DNA): TGTGCCAGCAGTTTATCGCGGGTGGGGCCCTGGGAGACCCAGTACTTC.

The CDR3 DNA is TGTGCCAGCAGCTCTACGCCCGGGGAGCTGTTTTTT. It is translated as CASSSTPGELFF. The gene calls are TRBV12-3 or TRBV12-4 and TRBJ2-2; D gene unclear. V was clipped by 6 bases and J by 6 bases, with 8 bases between them. This CDR3 is 12 amino acids long.